The present T cell receptor (beta chain) was sequenced within a study of T cells in Graves' hyperthyroidism and ophthalmopathy. Looking at the study overall: The authors collected peripheral blood at initial diagnosis, before any treatment.

V was pared by 8 bases and J by 2 bases, with 13 bases between. CDR3 length equals 13 residues. CDR1 SNHLY and CDR2 FYNNEI come from the germline V gene. This clonotype was detected only a few times. Researchers took RNA transcripts and amplified the TCR beta CDR3 regions from them. The HTBI primer set drove a first-round RT-PCR of the TCR CDR3. TCRdb redid the calling of the multiplex PCR reads with MiXCR, one entry per CDR3 protein. The sample has about 210,000 distinct CDR3 sequences, under 20% seen once. Uncontrolled infection, other autoimmune disease, pregnancy or lactation led to exclusion. Sequencing input: blood. The sequence was obtained from a man in his forties or fifties with Graves' hyperthyroidism. V usage is TRBV2 and J usage is TRBJ2-7, with D possibly matching TRBD1 (5 bases). The CDR3 is CASGRERPYEQYF. CDR3 nucleotide sequence: TGTGCCAGCGGCAGGGAAAGACCCTACGAGCAGTACTTC. Drawing the rest from reference TRBV2 and TRBJ2-7, the complete variable domain is EPEVTQTPSHQVTQMGQEVILRCVPISNHLYFYWYRQILGQKVEFLVSFYNNEISEKSEIFDDQFSVERPDGSNFTLKIRSTKLEDSAMYFCASGRERPYEQYFGPGTRLTVT.